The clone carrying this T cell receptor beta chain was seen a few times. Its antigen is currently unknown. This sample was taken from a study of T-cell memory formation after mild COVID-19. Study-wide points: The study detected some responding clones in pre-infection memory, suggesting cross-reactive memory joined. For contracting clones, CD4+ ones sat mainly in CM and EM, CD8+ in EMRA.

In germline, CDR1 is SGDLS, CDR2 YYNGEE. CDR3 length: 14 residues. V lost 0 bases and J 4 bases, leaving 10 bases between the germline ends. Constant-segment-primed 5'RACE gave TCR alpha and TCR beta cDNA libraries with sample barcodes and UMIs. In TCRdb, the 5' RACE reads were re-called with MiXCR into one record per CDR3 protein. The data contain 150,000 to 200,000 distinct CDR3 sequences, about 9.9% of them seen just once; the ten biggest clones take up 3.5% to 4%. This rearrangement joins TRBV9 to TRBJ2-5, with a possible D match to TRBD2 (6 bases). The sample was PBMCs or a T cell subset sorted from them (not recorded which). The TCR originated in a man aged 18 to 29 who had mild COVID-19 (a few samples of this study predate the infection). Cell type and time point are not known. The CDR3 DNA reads TGTGCCAGCAGCGTAGCGGCGGGGCCAGAGACCCAGTACTTC. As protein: CASSVAAGPETQYF.